This T cell receptor (beta chain) stems from a study of T cell repertoires in cytomegalovirus infection. Study findings and constraints: Accumulated public TCR beta family frequency recognized individuals carrying CMV together with the relevant HLA. HLA-C-restricted TCR beta clonotypes specific for CMV led the ex vivo response.

This clonotype has ten or more counts. Its matching antigen is unknown. Each CDR3 protein is one row after TCRdb ran MiXCR on the reads. The sample has approximately 240,000 distinct CDR3 sequences, around 12% seen once; the top ten hold approximately 1.8%. Deletions cut 6 bases from V and 5 bases from J, with 13 bases between. The CDR3 totals 13 residues. The receptor was derived from a human donor in good health (CMV status not recorded). Some clones in this sample may be carry-over from other donors' samples. The gene calls are TRBV12-3 or TRBV12-4 and TRBJ1-2; D is unresolved. Sequenced: PBMCs. In DNA, the CDR3 is TGTGCCAGCAGCCCAGACTCGGGTTATGGCTACACCTTC. Amino acids: CASSPDSGYGYTF.